This is a list of T cell receptor beta chains from one sample in a study of Graves' ophthalmopathy and Graves' hyperthyroidism. TCRdb itself ran the multiplex PCR reads through MiXCR, one entry per CDR3 protein. This repertoire shows 340,000 or so distinct CDR3 sequences, roughly 15% found once; its top ten account for 9% to 15%. What was sequenced was peripheral blood. These receptors were collected from an adult man with Graves' ophthalmopathy. CDR3s include the opening cysteine and the closing phenylalanine or tryptophan. A D gene is named only where the DNA matches it firmly. Not every row has a clone size; where given, it reads once, few, many or a size class.

V gene	D gene	J gene	clone size	CDR3 protein	CDR3 DNA
TRBV6-2/TRBV6-3	NA	TRBJ1-5	NA	CASSWGRDQPQHF	TGTGCCAGCTCGTGGGGTCGAGATCAGCCCCAGCATTTT
TRBV5-1	NA	TRBJ1-1	many	CASSLNSGTTNTEAFF	TGCGCCAGCAGCCTGAACTCCGGGACAACGAACACTGAAGCTTTCTTT
TRBV7-6	TRBD2	TRBJ2-2	few	CASSWRGSGELFF	TGTGCCAGCAGCTGGCGGGGGTCCGGGGAGCTGTTTTTT
TRBV19	NA	TRBJ2-2	NA	CATKGGGGNTGELFF	TGTGCCACCAAAGGGGGAGGGGGCAACACCGGGGAGCTGTTTTTT
TRBV20-1	NA	TRBJ2-4	many	CGLQRTSLAKNIQYF	TGCGGATTGCAGCGAACTAGTCTGGCCAAAAACATTCAGTACTTC
TRBV30	TRBD1	TRBJ1-1	many	CAGRGPNTEAFF	TGTGCCGGCAGGGGGCCGAACACTGAAGCTTTCTTT
TRBV2	TRBD2	TRBJ2-3	NA	CASETTSGSADTQYF	TGTGCCAGCGAGACGACTAGCGGGAGTGCTGATACGCAGTATTTT
TRBV30	NA	TRBJ1-1	NA	CAVLGTEAFF	TGTGCCGTATTAGGCACTGAAGCTTTCTTT
TRBV20-1	TRBD1	TRBJ1-5	NA	CSASTGVDQPQHF	TGCAGTGCTTCGACAGGGGTCGATCAGCCCCAGCATTTT
TRBV6-5	NA	TRBJ1-5	many	CASSYGGASQPQHF	TGTGCCAGCAGTTACGGGGGGGCTAGTCAGCCCCAGCATTTT
TRBV7-9	NA	TRBJ2-7	many	CASRDIGGRSSYEQYF	TGTGCCAGCAGGGATATCGGGGGACGGAGCTCCTACGAGCAGTACTTC
TRBV7-2	NA	TRBJ2-7	many	CASSLGPRGSYEQYF	TGTGCCAGCAGCTTAGGGCCCAGGGGAAGCTACGAGCAGTACTTC
TRBV7-9	NA	TRBJ2-5	many	CASSLFFQETQYF	TGTGCCAGCAGCTTATTCTTCCAAGAGACCCAGTACTTC
TRBV3-1	TRBD1	TRBJ1-1	many	CASYDRGGEAFF	TGTGCCAGCTATGACAGGGGGGGTGAAGCTTTCTTT
TRBV6-5	NA	TRBJ1-2	many	CASSYTGGIEGYTF	TGTGCCAGCAGTTACACTGGCGGGATCGAGGGCTACACCTTC
TRBV6-1	NA	TRBJ1-6	NA	CASRTVREASPLLF	TGTGCCAGCAGGACCGTCAGGGAGGCTTCACCCCTCCTCTTT
TRBV20-1	TRBD2	TRBJ2-3	many	CSAPSGGASTDTQYF	TGCAGTGCGCCTAGCGGGGGGGCTAGCACAGATACGCAGTATTTT